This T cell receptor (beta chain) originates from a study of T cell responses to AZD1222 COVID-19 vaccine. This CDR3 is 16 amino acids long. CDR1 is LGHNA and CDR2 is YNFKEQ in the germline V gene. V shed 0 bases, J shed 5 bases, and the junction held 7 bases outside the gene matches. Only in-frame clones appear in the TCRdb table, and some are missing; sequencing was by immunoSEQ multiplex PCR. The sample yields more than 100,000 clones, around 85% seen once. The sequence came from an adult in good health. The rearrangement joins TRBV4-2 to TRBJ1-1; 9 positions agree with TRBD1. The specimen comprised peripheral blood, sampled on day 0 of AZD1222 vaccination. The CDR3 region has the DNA TGTGCCAGCAGCCAAGATCTGACAGGGGGTAGAACTGAAGCTTTCTTT. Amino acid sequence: CASSQDLTGGRTEAFF.